This record covers a single T cell receptor beta chain. This record comes from a study of blood T cell repertoires in COVID-19. Study as a whole: COVID-19 samples from acute and convalescent phases originated in the United States, Italy and Spain.

Losses at the gene ends were 5 bases for V and 4 bases for J; bases not matched to a gene: 4. CDR3 length equals 15 residues. Germline CDR1 is MNHEY and CDR2 is SMNVEV (reference sequence). Participants came from 24 US areas, aged roughly 18 to 95 years. Study processing details: Counts of nucleated cells, estimated from reference gene primer amplification, were obtained. Only in-frame clones appear in the TCRdb table, and some are missing; sequencing was by immunoSEQ multiplex PCR. V and J calls and clone size are those listed in that table; D and trimming were worked out from the DNA. The sample gives 250,000 or so clones, about 91% of which show up once; about 3% is in the top ten.

What was sequenced was PBMCs or T cells enriched from blood (not recorded which). The rearrangement joins TRBV27 to TRBJ2-1; TRBD2 matches at 11 bases. The TCR was taken from a middle-aged man who had been exposed to COVID-19. In DNA, the CDR3 is TGTGCCAGCAGTCTAGCGGGAGGTAAATACAATGAGCAGTTCTTC. Protein sequence: CASSLAGGKYNEQFF.